Here is one T cell receptor beta chain with its context. Its matching antigen is unknown. This sample was taken from a study of breast tumors, draining lymph nodes, adjacent tissues. General study findings and limits: Findings are consistent with lymph node origin and intratumoral expansion of most tumor T cells.

Samples came from axillary lymph nodes draining the breast cancer. Germline V gene lookup returns CDR1 SGHAT and CDR2 FQNNGV. V gave up 6 bases and J gave up 5 bases; unmatched junction bases: 12. There are 16 residues in the CDR3. MiXCR, applied by TCRdb to the multiplex PCR reads, yields one record per CDR3 protein. The table shows roughly 110,000 distinct CDR3 sequences, with more than 25% occurring only once. The source of this sequence is a female donor with breast cancer. Some clones in this sample may be carry-over from other donors' samples. Sequenced: axillary lymph node tissue. The chain recombines TRBV11-2 with TRBJ2-2; 7 bases align to TRBD2. The CDR3 sequence: CASRETAGARTGELFF. In DNA, the CDR3 is TGTGCCAGCAGGGAAACCGCGGGAGCGCGGACCGGGGAGCTGTTTTTT. Drawing the rest from reference TRBV11-2 and TRBJ2-2, the complete variable domain is EAGVAQSPRYKIIEKRQSVAFWCNPISGHATLYWYQQILGQGPKLLIQFQNNGVVDDSQLPKDRFSAERLKGVDSTLKIQPAKLEDSAVYLCASRETAGARTGELFFGEGSRLTVL.